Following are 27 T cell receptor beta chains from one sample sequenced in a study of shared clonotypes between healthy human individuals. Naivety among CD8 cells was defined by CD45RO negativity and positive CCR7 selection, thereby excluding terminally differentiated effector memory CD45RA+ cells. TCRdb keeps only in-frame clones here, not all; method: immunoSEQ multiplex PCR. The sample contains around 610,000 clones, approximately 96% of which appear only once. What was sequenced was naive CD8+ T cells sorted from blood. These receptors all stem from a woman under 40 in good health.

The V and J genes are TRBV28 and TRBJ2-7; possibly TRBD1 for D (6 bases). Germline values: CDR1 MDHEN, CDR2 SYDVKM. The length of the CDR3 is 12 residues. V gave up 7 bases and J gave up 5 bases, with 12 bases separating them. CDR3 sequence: CASKTGIDEQYF. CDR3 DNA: TGTGCCAGCAAAACAGGGATAGACGAGCAGTACTTC.

CDR3 sequence: CASSVQGVAYNEQFF. CDR3 in DNA: TGTGCCAGCAGTGTTCAGGGGGTAGCCTACAATGAGCAGTTCTTC. The rearrangement joins TRBV27 to TRBJ2-1, with 7 bases identical to TRBD1. V was pared by 5 bases and J by 2 bases, with 6 bases of the junction left unmatched. There are 15 residues in the CDR3. CDR1 is MNHEY and CDR2 is SMNVEV in the germline V gene (reference sequence).

The CDR3 spells CASSFGLYNEQFF. The DNA for the CDR3 is TGTGCCAGCAGTTTTGGGTTGTACAATGAGCAGTTCTTC. The chain joins TRBV27 to TRBJ2-1; no reliable D call. CDR1 MNHEY and CDR2 SMNVEV come from the germline V gene (reference sequence). The CDR3 is 13 residues long. V dropped 3 bases and J dropped 4 bases, with 7 bases sitting between them.

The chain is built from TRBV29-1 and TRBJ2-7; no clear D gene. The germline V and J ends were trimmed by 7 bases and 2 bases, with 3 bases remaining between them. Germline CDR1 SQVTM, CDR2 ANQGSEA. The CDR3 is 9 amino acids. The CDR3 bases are TGCAGCGCCCCCTACGAGCAGTACTTC. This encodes CSAPYEQYF.

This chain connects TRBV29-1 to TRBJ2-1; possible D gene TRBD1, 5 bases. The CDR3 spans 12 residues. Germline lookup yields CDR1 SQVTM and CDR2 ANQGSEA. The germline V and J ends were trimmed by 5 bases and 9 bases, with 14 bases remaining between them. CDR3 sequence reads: CSVTDSSAEQFF. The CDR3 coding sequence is TGCAGCGTTACTGACAGTTCAGCTGAGCAGTTCTTC.

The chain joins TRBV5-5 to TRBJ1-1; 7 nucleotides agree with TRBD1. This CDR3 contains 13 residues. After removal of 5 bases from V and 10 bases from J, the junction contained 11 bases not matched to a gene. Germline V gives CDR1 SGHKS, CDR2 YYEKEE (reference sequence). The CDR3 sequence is CASRQDRVKSAFF. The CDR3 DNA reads TGTGCCAGCAGGCAAGACAGGGTAAAGTCAGCTTTCTTT.

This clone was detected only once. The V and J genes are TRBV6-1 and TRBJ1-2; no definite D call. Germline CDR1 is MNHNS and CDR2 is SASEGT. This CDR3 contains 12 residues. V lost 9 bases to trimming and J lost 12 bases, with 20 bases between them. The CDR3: CASSEAGGGNTF. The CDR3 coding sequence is TGTGCCAGTTCTGAAGCTGGTGGAGGTAACACCTTC.

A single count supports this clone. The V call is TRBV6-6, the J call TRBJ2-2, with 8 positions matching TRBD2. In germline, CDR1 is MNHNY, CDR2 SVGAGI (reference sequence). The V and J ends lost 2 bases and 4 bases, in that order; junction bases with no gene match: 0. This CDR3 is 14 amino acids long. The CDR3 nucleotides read TGTGCCAGCAGTTACGCGGGAGGCACCGGGGAGCTGTTTTTT. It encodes CASSYAGGTGELFF.

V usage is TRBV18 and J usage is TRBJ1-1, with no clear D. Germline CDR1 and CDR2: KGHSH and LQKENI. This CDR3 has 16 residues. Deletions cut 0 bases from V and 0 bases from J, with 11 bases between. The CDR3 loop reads CASSPPKGNLNTEAFF. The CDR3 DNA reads TGTGCCAGCTCACCACCGAAGGGTAACCTGAACACTGAAGCTTTCTTT. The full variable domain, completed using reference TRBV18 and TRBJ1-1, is NAGVMQNPRHLVRRRGQEARLRCSPMKGHSHVYWYRQLPEEGLKFMVYLQKENIIDESGMPKERFSAEFPKEGPSILRIQQVVRGDSAAYFCASSPPKGNLNTEAFFGQGTRLTVV.

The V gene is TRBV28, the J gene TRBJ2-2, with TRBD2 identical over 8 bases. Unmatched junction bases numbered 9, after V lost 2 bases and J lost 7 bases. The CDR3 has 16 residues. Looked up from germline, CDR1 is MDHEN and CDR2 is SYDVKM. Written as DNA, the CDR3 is TGTGCCAGCAGTTTACCCGATAGCGGGATGGACGGGGAGCTGTTTTTT. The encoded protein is CASSLPDSGMDGELFF.

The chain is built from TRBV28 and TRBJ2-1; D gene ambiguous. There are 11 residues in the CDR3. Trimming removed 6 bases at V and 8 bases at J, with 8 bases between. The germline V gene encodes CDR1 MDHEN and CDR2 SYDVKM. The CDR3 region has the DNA TGTGCCAGCAGCGCTTTCGATGAGCAGTTCTTC. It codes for CASSAFDEQFF.

The CDR3 sequence is CASSLSGGRADTQYF. CDR3 bases: TGTGCCAGCAGCTTGAGTGGAGGGAGGGCAGATACGCAGTATTTT. V and J are TRBV5-6 and TRBJ2-3; TRBD2 matches at 7 bases. The junction had 6 bases not matched to a gene; V was cut back by 1 base and J by 4 bases. From germline, CDR1 is SGHDT and CDR2 YYEEEE. The CDR3 sequence is 15 residues long.

The CDR3 is CASSDQGSSYEQYF. DNA of the CDR3: TGTGCCAGCAGCGATCAGGGGAGCTCCTACGAGCAGTACTTC. The chain links TRBV28 to TRBJ2-7; TRBD1 is a possible D gene (6 bases). The V gene's germline CDR1 is MDHEN and CDR2 SYDVKM. CDR3 length: 14 residues. Trimming pared 6 bases from V and 0 bases from J, leaving 12 bases between.

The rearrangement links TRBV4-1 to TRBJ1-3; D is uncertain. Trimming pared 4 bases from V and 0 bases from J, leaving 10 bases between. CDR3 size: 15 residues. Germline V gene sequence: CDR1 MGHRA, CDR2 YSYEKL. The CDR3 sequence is CASSRDTFSGNTIYF. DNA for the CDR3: TGCGCCAGCAGCCGAGACACCTTCTCTGGAAACACCATATATTTT.

The CDR3 DNA reads as TGCAGTGCACCCGAGGGGGTTAAGCAGTACTTC. Translated: CSAPEGVKQYF. The rearrangement links TRBV20-1 to TRBJ2-7; D possibly corresponds to TRBD1 (6 bases). Germline V lookup: CDR1 DFQATT, CDR2 SNEGSKA (reference sequence). Trimming pared 6 bases from V and 8 bases from J, leaving 14 bases between. The CDR3 contains 11 residues.

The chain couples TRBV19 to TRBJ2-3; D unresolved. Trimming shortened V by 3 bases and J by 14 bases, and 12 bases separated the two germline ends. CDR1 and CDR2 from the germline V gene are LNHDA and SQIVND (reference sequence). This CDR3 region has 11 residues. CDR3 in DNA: TGTGCCAGTAGTATCCCTCCCTCGTGGTATTTT. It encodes CASSIPPSWYF.

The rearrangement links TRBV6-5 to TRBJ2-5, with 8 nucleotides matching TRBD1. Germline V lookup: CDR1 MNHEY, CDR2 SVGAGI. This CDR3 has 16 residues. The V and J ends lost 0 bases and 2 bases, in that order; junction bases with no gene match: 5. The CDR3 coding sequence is TGTGCCAGCAGTTACTCGATAGGGACAGGACAAGAGACCCAGTACTTC. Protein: CASSYSIGTGQETQYF.

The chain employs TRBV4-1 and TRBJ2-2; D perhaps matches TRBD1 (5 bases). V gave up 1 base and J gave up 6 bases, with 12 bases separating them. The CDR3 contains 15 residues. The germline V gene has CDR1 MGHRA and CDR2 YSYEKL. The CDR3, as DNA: TGCGCCAGCAGCCAAGGAGCAGGGCTGGCCGGGGAGCTGTTTTTT. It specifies CASSQGAGLAGELFF.

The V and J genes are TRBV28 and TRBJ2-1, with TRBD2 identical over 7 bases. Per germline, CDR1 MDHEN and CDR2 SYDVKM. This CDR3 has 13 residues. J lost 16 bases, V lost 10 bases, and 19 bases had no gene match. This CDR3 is CATGLFRTRSSFF. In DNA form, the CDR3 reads TGTGCCACAGGGCTATTCCGGACTAGAAGCTCCTTCTTC. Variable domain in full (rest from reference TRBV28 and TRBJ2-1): DVKVTQSSRYLVKRTGEKVFLECVQDMDHENMFWYRQDPGLGLRLIYFSYDVKMKEKGDIPEGYSVSREKKERFSLILESASTNQTSMYLCATGLFRTRSSFFGPGTRLTVL.

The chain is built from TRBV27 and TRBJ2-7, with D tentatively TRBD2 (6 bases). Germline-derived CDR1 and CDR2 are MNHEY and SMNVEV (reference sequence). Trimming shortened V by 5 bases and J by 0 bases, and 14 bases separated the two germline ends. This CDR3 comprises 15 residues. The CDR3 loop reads CASSPAGGSSYEQYF. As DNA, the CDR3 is TGTGCCAGCAGTCCCGCCGGAGGGTCCTCCTACGAGCAGTACTTC.

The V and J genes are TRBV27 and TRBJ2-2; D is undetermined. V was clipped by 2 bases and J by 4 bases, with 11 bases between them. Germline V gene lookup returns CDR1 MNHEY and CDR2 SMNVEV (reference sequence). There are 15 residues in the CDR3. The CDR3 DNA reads TGTGCCAGCAGTTTACTCCCCCCCCTCACCGGGGAGCTGTTTTTT. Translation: CASSLLPPLTGELFF.

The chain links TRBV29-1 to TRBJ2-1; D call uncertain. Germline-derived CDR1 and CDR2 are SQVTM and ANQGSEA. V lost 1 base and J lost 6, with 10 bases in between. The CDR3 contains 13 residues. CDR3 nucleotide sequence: TGCAGCGTTGAAGTTCGGAGAGGCAATGAGCAGTTCTTC. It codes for CSVEVRRGNEQFF.

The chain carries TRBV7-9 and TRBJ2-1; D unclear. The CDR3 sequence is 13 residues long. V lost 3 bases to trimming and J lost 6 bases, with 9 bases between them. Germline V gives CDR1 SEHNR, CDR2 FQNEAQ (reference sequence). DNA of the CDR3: TGTGCCAGCAGCTTTGGGCCCCCCAATGAGCAGTTCTTC. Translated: CASSFGPPNEQFF.

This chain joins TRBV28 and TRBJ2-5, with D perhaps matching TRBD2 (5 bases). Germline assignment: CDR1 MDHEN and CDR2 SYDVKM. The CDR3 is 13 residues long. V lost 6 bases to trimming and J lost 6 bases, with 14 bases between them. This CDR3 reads CASRAAGIKTQYF. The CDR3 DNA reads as TGTGCCAGCAGGGCTGCGGGTATTAAGACCCAGTACTTC.

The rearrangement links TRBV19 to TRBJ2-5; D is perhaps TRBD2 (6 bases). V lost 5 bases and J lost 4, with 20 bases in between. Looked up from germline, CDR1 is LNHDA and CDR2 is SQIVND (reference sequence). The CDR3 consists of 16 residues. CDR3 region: CASSLGASVYGETQYF. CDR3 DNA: TGTGCCAGTAGTCTAGGGGCTAGCGTTTACGGAGAGACCCAGTACTTC.

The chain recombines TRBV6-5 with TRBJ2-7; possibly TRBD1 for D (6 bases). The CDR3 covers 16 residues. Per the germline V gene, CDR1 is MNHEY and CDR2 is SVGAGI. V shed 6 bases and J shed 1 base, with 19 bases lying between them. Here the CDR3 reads CASSYGDETGSYEQYF. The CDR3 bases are TGTGCCAGCAGCTACGGAGATGAGACAGGTTCCTACGAGCAGTACTTC.

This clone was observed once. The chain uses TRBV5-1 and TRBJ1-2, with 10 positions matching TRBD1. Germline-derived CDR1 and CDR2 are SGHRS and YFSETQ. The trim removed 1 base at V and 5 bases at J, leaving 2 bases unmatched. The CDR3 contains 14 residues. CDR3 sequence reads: CASSLWDRGYGYTF. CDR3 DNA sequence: TGCGCCAGCAGCTTGTGGGACAGGGGATATGGCTACACCTTC. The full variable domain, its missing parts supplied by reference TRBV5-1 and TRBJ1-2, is KAGVTQTPRYLIKTRGQQVTLSCSPISGHRSVSWYQQTPGQGLQFLFEYFSETQRNKGNFPGRFSGRQFSNSRSEMNVSTLELGDSALYLCASSLWDRGYGYTFGSGTRLTVV.